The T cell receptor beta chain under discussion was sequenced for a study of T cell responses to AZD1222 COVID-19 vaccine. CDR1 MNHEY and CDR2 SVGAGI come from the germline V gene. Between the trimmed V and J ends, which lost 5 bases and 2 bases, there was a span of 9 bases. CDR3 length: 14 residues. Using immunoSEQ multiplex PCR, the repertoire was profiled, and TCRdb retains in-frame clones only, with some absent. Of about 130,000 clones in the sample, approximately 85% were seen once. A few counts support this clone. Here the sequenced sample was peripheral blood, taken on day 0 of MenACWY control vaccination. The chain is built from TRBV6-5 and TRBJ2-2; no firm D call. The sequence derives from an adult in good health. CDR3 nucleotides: TGTGCCAGCAGTATACAGCCCAACACCGGGGAGCTGTTTTTT. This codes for CASSIQPNTGELFF.